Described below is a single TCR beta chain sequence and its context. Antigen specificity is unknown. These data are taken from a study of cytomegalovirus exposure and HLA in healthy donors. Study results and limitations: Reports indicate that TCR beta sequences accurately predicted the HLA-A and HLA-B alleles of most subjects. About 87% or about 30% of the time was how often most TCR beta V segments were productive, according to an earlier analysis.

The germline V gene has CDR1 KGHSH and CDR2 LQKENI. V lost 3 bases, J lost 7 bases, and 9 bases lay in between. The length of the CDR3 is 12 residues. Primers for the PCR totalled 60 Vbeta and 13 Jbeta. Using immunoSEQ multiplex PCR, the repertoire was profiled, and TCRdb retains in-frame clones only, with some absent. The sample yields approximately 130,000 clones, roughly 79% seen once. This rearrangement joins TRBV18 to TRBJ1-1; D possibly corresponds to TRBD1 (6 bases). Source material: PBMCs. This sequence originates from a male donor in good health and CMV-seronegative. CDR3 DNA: TGTGCCAGCTCACCGGGACAACTTGAAGCTTTCTTT. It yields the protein CASSPGQLEAFF.